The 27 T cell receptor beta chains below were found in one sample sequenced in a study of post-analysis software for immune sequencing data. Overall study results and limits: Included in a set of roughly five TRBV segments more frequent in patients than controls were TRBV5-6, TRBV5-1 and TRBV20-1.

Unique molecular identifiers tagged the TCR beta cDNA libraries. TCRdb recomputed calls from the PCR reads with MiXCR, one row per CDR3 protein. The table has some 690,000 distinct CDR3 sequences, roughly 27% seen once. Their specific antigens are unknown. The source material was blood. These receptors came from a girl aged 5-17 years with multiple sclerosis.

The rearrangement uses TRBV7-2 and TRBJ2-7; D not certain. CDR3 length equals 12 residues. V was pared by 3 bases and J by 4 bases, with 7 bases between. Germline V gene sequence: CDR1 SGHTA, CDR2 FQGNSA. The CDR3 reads CASSFWSYEQYF. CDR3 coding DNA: TGTGCCAGCAGCTTTTGGTCGTACGAGCAGTACTTC. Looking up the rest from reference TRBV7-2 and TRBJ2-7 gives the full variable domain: GAGVSQSPSNKVTEKGKDVELRCDPISGHTALYWYRQSLGQGLEFLIYFQGNSAPDKSGLPSDRFSAERTGGSVSTLTIQRTQQEDSAVYLCASSFWSYEQYFGPGTRLTVT.

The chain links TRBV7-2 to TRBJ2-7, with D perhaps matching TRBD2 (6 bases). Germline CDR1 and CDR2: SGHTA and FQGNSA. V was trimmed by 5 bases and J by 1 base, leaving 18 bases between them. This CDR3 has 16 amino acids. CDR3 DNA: TGTGCCAGCAGCCCAGAGACTAGAAGGGCGTCCTACGAGCAGTACTTC. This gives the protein CASSPETRRASYEQYF.

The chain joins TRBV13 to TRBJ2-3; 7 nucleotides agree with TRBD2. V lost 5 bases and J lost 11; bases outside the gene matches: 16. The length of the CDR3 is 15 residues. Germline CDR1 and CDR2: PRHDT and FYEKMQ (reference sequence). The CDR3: CASSPGLVEGGLQYF. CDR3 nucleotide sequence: TGTGCCAGCAGCCCCGGACTAGTGGAAGGAGGGTTGCAGTATTTT.

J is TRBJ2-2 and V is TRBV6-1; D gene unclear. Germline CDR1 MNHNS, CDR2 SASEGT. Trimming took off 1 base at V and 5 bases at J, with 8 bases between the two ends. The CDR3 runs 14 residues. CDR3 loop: CASSEELGTGELFF. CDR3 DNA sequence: TGTGCCAGCAGTGAAGAGCTGGGTACCGGGGAGCTGTTTTTT.

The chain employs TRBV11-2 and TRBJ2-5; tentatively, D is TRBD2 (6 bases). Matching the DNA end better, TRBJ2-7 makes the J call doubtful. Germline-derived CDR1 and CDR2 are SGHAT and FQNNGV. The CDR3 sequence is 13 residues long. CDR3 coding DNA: TGTGCCAGCAGCTCACGCAGGAGGGACGAGCAGTACTTC. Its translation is CASSSRRRDEQYF.

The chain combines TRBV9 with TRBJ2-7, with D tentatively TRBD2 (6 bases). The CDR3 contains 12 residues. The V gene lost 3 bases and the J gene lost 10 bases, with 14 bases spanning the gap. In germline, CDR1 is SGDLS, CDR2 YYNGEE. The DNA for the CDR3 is TGTGCCAGCAGCGGGGGCTGGGGGGACCAGTACTTC. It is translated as CASSGGWGDQYF.

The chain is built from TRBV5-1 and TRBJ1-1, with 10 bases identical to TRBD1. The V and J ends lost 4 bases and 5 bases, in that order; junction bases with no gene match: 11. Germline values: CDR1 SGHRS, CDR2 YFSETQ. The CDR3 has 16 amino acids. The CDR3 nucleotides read TGCGCCAGCAGCATGGGACAGGGGCGACGATGGACTGAAGCTTTCTTT. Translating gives CASSMGQGRRWTEAFF.

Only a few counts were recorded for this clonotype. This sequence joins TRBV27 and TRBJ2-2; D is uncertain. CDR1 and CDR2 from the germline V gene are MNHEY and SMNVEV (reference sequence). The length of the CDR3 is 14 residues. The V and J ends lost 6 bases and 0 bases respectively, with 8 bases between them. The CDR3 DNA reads TGTGCCAGCAGCCGGATCACGAACACCGGGGAGCTGTTTTTT. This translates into CASSRITNTGELFF.

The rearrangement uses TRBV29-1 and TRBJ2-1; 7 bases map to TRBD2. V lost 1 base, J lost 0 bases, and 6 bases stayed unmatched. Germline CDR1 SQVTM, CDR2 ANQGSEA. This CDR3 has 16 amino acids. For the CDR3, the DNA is TGCAGCGTTGAAGGACTAGCATGGTACTCCTACAATGAGCAGTTCTTC. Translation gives CSVEGLAWYSYNEQFF.

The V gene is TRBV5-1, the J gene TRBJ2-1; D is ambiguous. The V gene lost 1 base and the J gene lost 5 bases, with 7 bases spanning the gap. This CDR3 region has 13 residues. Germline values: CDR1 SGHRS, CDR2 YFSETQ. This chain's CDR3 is CASSLNKNNEQFF. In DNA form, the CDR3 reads TGCGCCAGCAGCTTGAATAAGAACAATGAGCAGTTCTTC.

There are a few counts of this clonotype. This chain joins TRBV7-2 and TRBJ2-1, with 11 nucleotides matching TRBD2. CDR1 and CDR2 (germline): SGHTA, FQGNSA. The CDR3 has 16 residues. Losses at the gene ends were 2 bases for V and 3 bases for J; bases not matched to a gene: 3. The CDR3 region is CASSLTTSGSYNEQFF. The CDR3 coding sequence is TGTGCCAGCAGCTTAACTACTAGCGGGAGCTACAATGAGCAGTTCTTC.

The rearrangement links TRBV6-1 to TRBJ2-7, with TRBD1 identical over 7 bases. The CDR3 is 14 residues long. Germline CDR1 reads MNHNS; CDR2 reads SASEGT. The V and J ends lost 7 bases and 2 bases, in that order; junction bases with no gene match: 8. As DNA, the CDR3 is TGTGCCAGCACCGACGACGGGACAGCCTACGAGCAGTACTTC. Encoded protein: CASTDDGTAYEQYF.

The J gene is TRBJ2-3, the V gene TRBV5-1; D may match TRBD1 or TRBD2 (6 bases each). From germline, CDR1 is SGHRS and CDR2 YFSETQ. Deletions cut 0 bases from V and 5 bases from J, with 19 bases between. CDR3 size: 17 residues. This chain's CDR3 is CASSLVSGGYGLDTQYF. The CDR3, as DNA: TGCGCCAGCAGCTTGGTTTCCGGGGGCTACGGGTTAGATACGCAGTATTTT.

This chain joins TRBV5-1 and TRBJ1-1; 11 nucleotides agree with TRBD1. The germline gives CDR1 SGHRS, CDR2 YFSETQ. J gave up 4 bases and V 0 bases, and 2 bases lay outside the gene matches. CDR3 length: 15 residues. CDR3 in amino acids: CASSLAGQGATEAFF. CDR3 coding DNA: TGCGCCAGCAGCTTGGCCGGACAGGGGGCCACTGAAGCTTTCTTT.

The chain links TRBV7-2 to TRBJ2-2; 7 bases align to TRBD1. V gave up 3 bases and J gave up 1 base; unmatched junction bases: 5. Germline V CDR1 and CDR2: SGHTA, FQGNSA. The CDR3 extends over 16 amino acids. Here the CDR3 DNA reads TGTGCCAGCAGCTTTTACAGGGGTGTGAACACCGGGGAGCTGTTTTTT. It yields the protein CASSFYRGVNTGELFF.

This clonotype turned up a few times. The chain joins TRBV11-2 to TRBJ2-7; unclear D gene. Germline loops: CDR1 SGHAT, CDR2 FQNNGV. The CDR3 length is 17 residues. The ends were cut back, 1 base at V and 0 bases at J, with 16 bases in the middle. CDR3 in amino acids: CASSLVHPGSVSYEQYF. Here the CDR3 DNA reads TGTGCCAGCAGCTTAGTTCACCCCGGTTCCGTCTCCTACGAGCAGTACTTC.

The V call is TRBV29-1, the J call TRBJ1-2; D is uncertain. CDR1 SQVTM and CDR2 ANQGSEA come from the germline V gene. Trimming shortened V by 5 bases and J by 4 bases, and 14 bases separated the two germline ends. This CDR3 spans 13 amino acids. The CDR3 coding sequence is TGCAGCGTTCAAGGGAGGGTTTCCTATGGCTACACCTTC. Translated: CSVQGRVSYGYTF.

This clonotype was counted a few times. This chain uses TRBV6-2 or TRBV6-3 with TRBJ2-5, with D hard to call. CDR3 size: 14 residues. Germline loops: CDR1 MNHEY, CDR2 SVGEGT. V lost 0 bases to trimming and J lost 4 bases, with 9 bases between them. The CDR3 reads CASSYSIPPETQYF. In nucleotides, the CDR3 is TGTGCCAGCAGTTACTCGATCCCCCCAGAGACCCAGTACTTC.

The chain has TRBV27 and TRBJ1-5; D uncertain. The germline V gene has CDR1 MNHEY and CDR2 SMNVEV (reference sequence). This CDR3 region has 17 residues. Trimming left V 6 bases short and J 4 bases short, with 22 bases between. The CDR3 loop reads CASSATRYLAANQPQHF. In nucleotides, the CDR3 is TGTGCCAGCAGCGCGACTAGGTACTTGGCAGCAAATCAGCCCCAGCATTTT.

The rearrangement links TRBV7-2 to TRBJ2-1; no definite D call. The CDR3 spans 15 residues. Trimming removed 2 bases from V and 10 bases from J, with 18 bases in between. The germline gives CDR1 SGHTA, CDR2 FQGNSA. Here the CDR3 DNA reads TGTGCCAGCAGCTTAAACCGGGCTGGAAGTCTGGAGCAGTTCTTC. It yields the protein CASSLNRAGSLEQFF.

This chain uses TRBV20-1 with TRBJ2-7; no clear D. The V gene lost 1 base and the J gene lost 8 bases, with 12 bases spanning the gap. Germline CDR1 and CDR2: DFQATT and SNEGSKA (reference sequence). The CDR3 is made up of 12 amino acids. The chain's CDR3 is CSARGTGAKQYF. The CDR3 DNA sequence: TGCAGTGCTAGAGGGACGGGTGCGAAGCAGTACTTC.

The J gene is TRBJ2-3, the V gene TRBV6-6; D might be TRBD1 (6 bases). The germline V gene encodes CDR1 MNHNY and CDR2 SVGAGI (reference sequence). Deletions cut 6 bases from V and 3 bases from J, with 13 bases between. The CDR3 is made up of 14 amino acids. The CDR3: CASRTGWGTDTQYF. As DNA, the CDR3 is TGTGCCAGCAGAACAGGGTGGGGTACAGATACGCAGTATTTT.

CDR3 protein: CASSRTSRDLFDNEQYF. The CDR3, as DNA: TGCGCCAGCAGTAGAACCTCTAGGGACCTCTTTGACAATGAGCAGTACTTC. This chain connects TRBV4-3 to TRBJ2-7, with D possibly being TRBD1 or TRBD2 (5 bases each). Trimming left V 6 bases short and J 7 bases short, with 28 bases between. The CDR3 is 17 amino acids. The germline V gene has CDR1 LGHNA and CDR2 YSLEER.

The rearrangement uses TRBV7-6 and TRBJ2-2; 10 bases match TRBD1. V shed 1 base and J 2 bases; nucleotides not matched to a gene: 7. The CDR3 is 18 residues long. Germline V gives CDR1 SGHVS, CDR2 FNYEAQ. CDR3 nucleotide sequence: TGTGCCAGCAGCTTAGTCGCGACAGGGGGCTTAAACACCGGGGAGCTGTTTTTT. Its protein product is CASSLVATGGLNTGELFF.

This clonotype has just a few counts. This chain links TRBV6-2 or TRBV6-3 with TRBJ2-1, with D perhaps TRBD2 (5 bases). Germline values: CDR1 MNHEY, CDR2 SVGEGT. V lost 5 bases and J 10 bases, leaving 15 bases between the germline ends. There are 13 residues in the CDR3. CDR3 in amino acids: CASSLRGRGEQFF. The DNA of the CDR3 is TGTGCCAGCAGTCTTCGCGGCCGAGGGGAGCAGTTCTTC.

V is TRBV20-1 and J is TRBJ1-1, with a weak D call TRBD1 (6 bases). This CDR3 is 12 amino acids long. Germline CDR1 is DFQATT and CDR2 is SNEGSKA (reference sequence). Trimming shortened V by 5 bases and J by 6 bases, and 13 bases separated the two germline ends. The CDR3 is CSARTDGSEAFF. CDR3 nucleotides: TGCAGTGCTCGGACAGATGGCTCTGAAGCTTTCTTT.

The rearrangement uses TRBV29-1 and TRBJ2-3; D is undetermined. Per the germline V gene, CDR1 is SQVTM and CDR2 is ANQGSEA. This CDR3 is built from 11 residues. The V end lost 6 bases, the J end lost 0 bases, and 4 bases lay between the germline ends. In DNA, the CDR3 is TGCAGCGTCCAGAGCACAGATACGCAGTATTTT. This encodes CSVQSTDTQYF.